The sequence of this TCR beta chain was determined in a study of cytomegalovirus exposure and HLA in healthy donors. Study-level information: Earlier sequencing of 200 million or so T cells yielded approximately 120 million unique TCR beta sequences.

The PCR made use of 60 Vbeta and 13 Jbeta primers. Here immunoSEQ multiplex PCR was the method, and the copy in TCRdb shows in-frame clones only, minus some. Counted here are fewer than 250,000 clones, 70% to 80% occurring once; the ten biggest clones make up 3.5% to 4%. Sequencing was performed on PBMCs. The clonotype comes from a male donor in good health and CMV-seronegative.

The CDR3: CASSPRRDRGRSGGELFF. For the CDR3, the DNA is TGTGCCAGCAGCCCACGCCGGGACAGGGGGCGATCGGGCGGGGAGCTGTTTTTT. V gene TRBV7-3 combines with J gene TRBJ2-2; 12 bases agree with TRBD1. The germline gives CDR1 SGHTA, CDR2 FQGTGA. The CDR3 is 18 amino acids. J was trimmed by 7 bases and V by 5 bases; bases with no gene match: 14. The entire variable domain, with the rest obtained from reference TRBV7-3 and TRBJ2-2, is as follows: GAGVSQTPSNKVTEKGKYVELRCDPISGHTALYWYRQSLGQGPEFLIYFQGTGAADDSGLPNDRFFAVRPEGSVSTLKIQRTERGDSAVYLCASSPRRDRGRSGGELFFGEGSRLTVL.